The sequence of this T cell receptor beta chain was determined in a study of T-cell reconstitution after alpha-beta-depleted transplantation in children. Germline V CDR1 and CDR2: DFQATT, SNEGSKA (reference sequence). The V gene end was trimmed by 5 bases and the J gene end by 4 bases; junction bases not matched to a gene: 10. This CDR3 spans 15 amino acids. During its preparation, the TCRbeta library received unique molecular identifiers. MiXCR, run by TCRdb on the PCR reads, gives a single entry per CDR3 protein. The sample lists hundreds of thousands of distinct CDR3 sequences, 9.5% to 15% seen once, with about 5.4% in the top ten. This clonotype came up once.

The receptor comes from a human donor who donated a stem cell graft to a child with combined immunodeficiency. V gene TRBV20-1 combines with J gene TRBJ2-7; 11 bases fit TRBD2. The sequencing here drew on PBMCs from the stem cell graft donor, taken from the stem cell graft. In DNA form, the CDR3 reads TGCAGTGCTCGGATAGCGGGAGGGCCTTATTACGAGCAGTACTTC. This translates into CSARIAGGPYYEQYF.